The 5 T cell receptor beta chains listed next were all sequenced from one sample in a study of untreated major depressive disorder. Study findings and constraints: Compared with controls, depressed patients showed more TRBV05-01 (Vbeta 5.1) usage in CD4+ T cells.

Their antigen targets remain unknown. Assay: immunoSEQ multiplex PCR; the TCRdb copy retains only in-frame clones and omits some. The sample lists about 15,000 clones; 80% to 95% were seen once. Sample: CD4+ T cells from PBMCs. The receptors come from a man aged 30 to 45 with major depressive disorder.

Only one count was recorded for this clone. This chain connects TRBV28 to TRBJ2-7; 9 bases align to TRBD1. The CDR3 is made up of 16 amino acids. J lost 2 bases, V lost 7 bases, and 12 bases had no gene match. Germline CDR1 MDHEN, CDR2 SYDVKM. CDR3 nucleotides: TGTGCCAGCACCAACCCCCTCGGGACAGGGACCTACGAGCAGTACTTC. Encoded protein: CASTNPLGTGTYEQYF.

The rearrangement joins TRBV6-1 to TRBJ2-3, with 12 bases fitting TRBD2. Germline loops: CDR1 MNHNS, CDR2 SASEGT. This CDR3 spans 16 amino acids. V shed 5 bases and J 2 bases; nucleotides not matched to a gene: 5. The CDR3 sequence is CASSQGLAGTTDTQYF. CDR3 sequence (DNA): TGTGCCAGCAGTCAAGGACTAGCGGGGACCACAGATACGCAGTATTTT.

The chain links TRBV2 to TRBJ1-3; D ambiguous. There are 14 residues in the CDR3. V gave up 4 bases and J gave up 7 bases, with 14 bases separating them. From germline, CDR1 is SNHLY and CDR2 FYNNEI. The CDR3: CASSAQGSQNTIYF. CDR3 nucleotide sequence: TGTGCCAGCAGTGCTCAAGGGTCTCAGAACACCATATATTTT.

The V and J genes are TRBV5-1 and TRBJ1-2; TRBD1 matches 9 bases. Germline loops: CDR1 SGHRS, CDR2 YFSETQ. This CDR3 spans 15 amino acids. With V trimmed by 5 bases and J by 5 bases, 10 bases remained unmatched. This chain's CDR3 is CASSSDGQGRYGYTF. The CDR3 nucleotides read TGCGCCAGCAGTTCGGACGGACAGGGGAGGTATGGCTACACCTTC.

The V call is TRBV14, the J call TRBJ2-7; possible D gene TRBD2, 6 bases. The CDR3 is made up of 13 amino acids. Germline V gene lookup returns CDR1 SGHDN and CDR2 FVKESK. The V gene lost 7 bases and the J gene lost 0 bases, with 10 bases spanning the gap. CDR3 in DNA: TGTGCCAGCAAGGCGGGGAACTCCTACGAGCAGTACTTC. Amino acid sequence: CASKAGNSYEQYF.